This TCR beta chain was recovered during a study of blood T cell repertoires in COVID-19. Profiling relied on immunoSEQ multiplex PCR, and the TCRdb table lists in-frame clones only, not all of them. The sample consists of 65,000 to 85,000 clones, roughly 89% of them appearing once. This CDR3 comprises 15 residues. With V trimmed by 5 bases and J by 7 bases, 12 bases remained unmatched. From germline, CDR1 is KGHSH and CDR2 LQKENI. Sequencing was performed on peripheral blood. The receptor comes from a human donor in a cohort sampled during active COVID-19. The chain is built from TRBV18 and TRBJ2-7; 9 bases are shared with TRBD1. CDR3: CASSSAGTGFYEQYF. In DNA form, the CDR3 reads TGTGCCAGCTCATCAGCCGGGACAGGGTTCTATGAGCAGTACTTC.